This entry lists 21 T cell receptor beta chains sequenced from one sample in a study of OX40 agonist ivuxolimab in advanced cancers. The assay was immunoSEQ multiplex PCR, and TCRdb's table has in-frame clones only and misses some. The table shows 83,000 or so clones, with about 81% occurring only once. Sample: CD4+ or CD8+ T cells sorted from blood, taken in a trial of the OX40 agonist ivuxolimab. All receptors come from an adult with an advanced solid tumor such as melanoma, head and neck, liver or kidney cancer.

This clone occurred once. The gene calls are TRBV27 and TRBJ1-4, with a tentative D call TRBD1 (5 bases). The V end was cut by 6 bases, the J end by 7 bases, with 24 bases between. The germline gives CDR1 MNHEY, CDR2 SMNVEV (reference sequence). The CDR3 length is 17 residues. CDR3: CASRPTPYGGWFEKLFF. The DNA for the CDR3 is TGTGCCAGCAGACCGACGCCGTATGGGGGATGGTTTGAAAAACTGTTTTTT.

This clone was seen only once. The chain uses TRBV30 and TRBJ1-2; tentatively, D is TRBD1 (5 bases). The CDR3 has 13 amino acids. The V end was cut by 3 bases, the J end by 8 bases, with 16 bases between. Germline CDR1 GTSNPN, CDR2 SVGIG (reference sequence). The CDR3: CAWSPGTDLGYTF. The CDR3 DNA sequence: TGTGCCTGGAGCCCTGGGACTGACTTGGGCTACACCTTC.

The chain joins TRBV19 to TRBJ2-3; maybe TRBD1 (6 bases). This CDR3 has 14 amino acids. V shed 6 bases and J shed 2 bases, with 12 bases lying between them. Germline CDR1 and CDR2: LNHDA and SQIVND (reference sequence). The CDR3 sequence is CASSPGQHTDTQYF. The CDR3 DNA follows: TGTGCCAGTAGCCCTGGACAGCACACAGATACGCAGTATTTT.

This chain links TRBV5-1 with TRBJ1-1, with no clear D. Trimming removed 4 bases at V and 7 bases at J, with 8 bases between. Germline loops: CDR1 SGHRS, CDR2 YFSETQ. The CDR3 is 11 residues long. The CDR3 is CASSLGHEAFF. The CDR3 nucleotides are TGCGCCAGCAGCCTCGGTCATGAAGCTTTCTTT.

This clone was found a few times. The rearrangement uses TRBV30 and TRBJ1-5; tentative D call: TRBD1 (5 bases). The V gene's germline CDR1 is GTSNPN and CDR2 SVGIG (reference sequence). The CDR3 loop spans 14 amino acids. The germline V and J ends were trimmed by 4 bases and 6 bases, with 16 bases remaining between them. The CDR3 DNA reads as TGTGCCTGGACCTTCTCAGGGTATCGTCAGCCCCAGCATTTT. This codes for CAWTFSGYRQPQHF.

V gene TRBV19 combines with J gene TRBJ1-5, with a tentative D call TRBD1 (5 bases). Germline-derived CDR1 and CDR2 are LNHDA and SQIVND (reference sequence). V was shortened by 5 bases and J by 7 bases, with 12 bases between the two germline ends. The CDR3 runs 13 residues. Here the CDR3 reads CASSVGALQPQHF. The CDR3 region has the DNA TGTGCCAGTAGTGTTGGGGCTCTCCAGCCCCAGCATTTT.

The V and J genes are TRBV5-4 and TRBJ2-1; maybe TRBD2 (5 bases). CDR3 size: 13 residues. V shed 2 bases and J shed 6 bases, with 9 bases lying between them. Germline-derived CDR1 and CDR2 are SGHNT and YYREEE (reference sequence). The DNA of the CDR3 is TGTGCCAGCAGCTTTGCCGGGGTCAATGAGCAGTTCTTC. This sequence encodes CASSFAGVNEQFF.

The chain recombines TRBV10-3 with TRBJ2-7, with 8 nucleotides matching TRBD1. The CDR3 runs 17 residues. The germline gives CDR1 ENHRY, CDR2 SYGVKD. J was trimmed by 0 bases and V by 4 bases; bases with no gene match: 11. The CDR3 here is CAISVKGRQGYSYEQYF. The CDR3 DNA is TGTGCCATCAGTGTAAAAGGACGACAGGGGTACTCCTACGAGCAGTACTTC.

V and J are TRBV9 and TRBJ1-4; 8 nucleotides line up with TRBD1. V lost 0 bases and J lost 5; bases outside the gene matches: 6. Germline V gene sequence: CDR1 SGDLS, CDR2 YYNGEE. This CDR3 region has 16 residues. The DNA of the CDR3 is TGTGCCAGCAGCGTAGCTATACAGGGGGGGAATGAAAAACTGTTTTTT. Translation gives CASSVAIQGGNEKLFF.

J is TRBJ1-4 and V is TRBV12-5; 7 nucleotides agree with TRBD1. J gave up 3 bases and V 1 base, and 2 bases lay outside the gene matches. The germline gives CDR1 LGHNT, CDR2 FRNRAP. This CDR3 is built from 15 residues. DNA of the CDR3: TGTGCTAGTGGTTTGGGACAGGGTCCTAATGAAAAACTGTTTTTT. Amino acid sequence: CASGLGQGPNEKLFF.

The V and J genes are TRBV7-8 and TRBJ1-4, with 7 bases fitting TRBD1. Trimming took 4 bases from V and 0 from J; bases not matched to a gene: 8. The CDR3 consists of 17 residues. Germline V gene sequence: CDR1 SGHVS, CDR2 FQNEAQ. Here the CDR3 DNA reads TGTGCCAGCAGCTACTCAGGGGGGCCTGCAACTAATGAAAAACTGTTTTTT. Amino acids: CASSYSGGPATNEKLFF.

The chain recombines TRBV11-3 with TRBJ1-1, with 7 bases lining up with TRBD1. With 2 bases clipped from V and 1 base from J, the junction kept 7 bases outside the gene matches. This CDR3 has 16 residues. Germline CDR1 and CDR2: SGHNT and YENEEA. CDR3 protein: CASSLSIDRENTEAFF. For the CDR3, the DNA is TGTGCCAGCAGCTTATCTATAGACAGGGAGAACACTGAAGCTTTCTTT.

The chain recombines TRBV7-2 with TRBJ1-2, with TRBD1 matching over 7 bases. This CDR3 contains 14 residues. Losses at the gene ends were 3 bases for V and 3 bases for J; bases not matched to a gene: 4. Germline V CDR1 and CDR2: SGHTA, FQGNSA. In DNA, the CDR3 is TGTGCCAGCAGCTTCACCACAGGGGACTATGGCTACACCTTC. This translates into CASSFTTGDYGYTF.

This chain joins TRBV7-9 and TRBJ2-1; D call uncertain. Trimming pared 5 bases from V and 0 bases from J, leaving 11 bases between. CDR3 length equals 15 residues. CDR1 is SEHNR, CDR2 FQNEAQ, per germline (reference sequence). The CDR3 region has the DNA TGTGCCAGCAGCCCCCGAGGCAGCTCCTACAATGAGCAGTTCTTC. It specifies CASSPRGSSYNEQFF. Full variable domain (outside the CDR3, taken from reference TRBV7-9 and TRBJ2-1): DTGVSQNPRHKITKRGQNVTFRCDPISEHNRLYWYRQTLGQGPEFLTYFQNEAQLEKSRLLSDRFSAERPKGSFSTLEIQRTEQGDSAMYLCASSPRGSSYNEQFFGPGTRLTVL.

This chain connects TRBV29-1 to TRBJ2-6, with D perhaps matching TRBD2 (6 bases). The CDR3 consists of 16 residues. Trimming stripped 4 bases from V and 1 base from J, with 14 bases between. Germline V lookup: CDR1 SQVTM, CDR2 ANQGSEA. CDR3 bases: TGCAGCGTTGTAGCAGCCGGGACTTCTGGGGCCAACGTCCTGACTTTC. It yields the protein CSVVAAGTSGANVLTF.

The chain uses TRBV29-1 and TRBJ1-1; D unresolved. Germline CDR1 is SQVTM and CDR2 is ANQGSEA. This CDR3 contains 12 residues. V lost 6 bases, J lost 1 base, and 9 bases lay in between. CDR3 region: CSVAHGNTEAFF. CDR3 nucleotides: TGCAGCGTGGCTCATGGGAACACTGAAGCTTTCTTT.

The V gene is TRBV2, the J gene TRBJ2-2; D not certain. Trimming shortened V by 6 bases and J by 0 bases, and 11 bases separated the two germline ends. The germline gives CDR1 SNHLY, CDR2 FYNNEI. This CDR3 spans 15 amino acids. CDR3 in DNA: TGTGCCAGCAGCGCCGAAGCGACGAACACCGGGGAGCTGTTTTTT. It yields the protein CASSAEATNTGELFF.

The rearrangement joins TRBV6-6 to TRBJ1-2; TRBD1 is a possible D gene (5 bases). Trimming removed 11 bases from V and 9 bases from J, with 13 bases in between. CDR1 and CDR2 from the germline V gene are MNHNY and SVGAGI (reference sequence). The CDR3 has 10 amino acids. The CDR3 loop reads CASRGDRYTF. CDR3 sequence (DNA): TGTGCCTCCCGTGGGGACCGCTACACCTTC.

V is TRBV5-1 and J is TRBJ2-3; 10 bases align to TRBD1. This CDR3 is built from 17 residues. Unmatched junction bases numbered 7, after V lost 2 bases and J lost 1 base. Germline lookup yields CDR1 SGHRS and CDR2 YFSETQ. This chain's CDR3 is CASSLGDRGDGTDTQYF. The CDR3 DNA reads as TGCGCCAGCAGCTTAGGGGACAGGGGAGACGGCACAGATACGCAGTATTTT.

The V and J genes are TRBV7-3 and TRBJ1-2; D may be TRBD1 (5 bases). V was shortened by 4 bases and J by 2 bases, with 8 bases between the two germline ends. The CDR3 is made up of 13 amino acids. Germline V gene sequence: CDR1 SGHTA, CDR2 FQGTGA. The CDR3 nucleotides read TGTGCCAGCAGCTCAGGGCAGAACTATGGCTACACCTTC. Residues: CASSSGQNYGYTF.

The genes are TRBV4-3 and TRBJ2-7; TRBD2 agrees at 9 bases. Trimming at V came to 0 bases and at J to 5 bases, leaving 14 bases not matched to a gene. CDR3 length: 18 residues. Germline V gives CDR1 LGHNA, CDR2 YSLEER. CDR3 residues: CASSQELRLAGIPHEQYF. For the CDR3, the DNA is TGCGCCAGCAGCCAAGAATTGAGGCTAGCGGGAATCCCCCACGAGCAGTACTTC.